The rows below give T cell receptor beta chains drawn from one sample of a study of CXCR3-negative and CXCR3-positive naive CD8 T cells. TCRdb re-called the 5' RACE reads and catalogs CDR3 proteins one per entry, DNA excluded. The sample spans around 66,000 distinct CDR3 sequences; the ten largest clones claim 4% to 5.5%. What was sequenced was naive CXCR3+ CD8+ T cells from blood. These receptors came from a human donor in good health. Some clones in this sample may be carry-over from other donors' samples. CDR3s include the opening cysteine and the closing phenylalanine or tryptophan. Size tells how often a clone was seen (once, few, many) or the class of an expanded clone, and some rows leave it out.

len: 15; abundance: .; j_gene: TRBJ2-1; v_gene: TRBV6-4; CDR3aa: CASSDGTGDYNEQFF
len: 21; abundance: .; j_gene: TRBJ1-1; v_gene: TRBV12-5; CDR3aa: CASGLATSLGSFPPGNTEAFF
len: 14; abundance: .; j_gene: TRBJ1-1; v_gene: TRBV5-1; CDR3aa: CASSLRDTYTEAFF
len: 13; abundance: .; j_gene: TRBJ2-7; v_gene: TRBV29-1; CDR3aa: CSFNRGLSYEQYF
len: 12; abundance: .; j_gene: TRBJ1-1; v_gene: TRBV6-2/TRBV6-3; CDR3aa: CASSYSSREAFF
len: 15; abundance: .; j_gene: TRBJ1-2; v_gene: TRBV29-1; CDR3aa: CSVEGGATSNYGYTF
len: 17; abundance: .; j_gene: TRBJ2-3; v_gene: TRBV3-1; CDR3aa: CASSLNSLAYNTDTQYF
len: 15; abundance: .; j_gene: TRBJ1-1; v_gene: TRBV12-2; CDR3aa: CASRLNQLLNTEAFF
len: 14; abundance: .; j_gene: TRBJ2-1; v_gene: TRBV4-3; CDR3aa: CASRQGVGYNEQFF
len: 14; abundance: .; j_gene: TRBJ2-7; v_gene: TRBV5-5; CDR3aa: CASSHRDRSYEQYF
len: 13; abundance: .; j_gene: TRBJ2-7; v_gene: TRBV20-1; CDR3aa: CSARYSHSYEQYF
len: 14; abundance: .; j_gene: TRBJ1-2; v_gene: TRBV7-3; CDR3aa: CASSPTGTGDGYTF
len: 15; abundance: .; j_gene: TRBJ2-2; v_gene: TRBV9; CDR3aa: CASSPGLAVGWELFF
len: 16; abundance: .; j_gene: TRBJ2-5; v_gene: TRBV7-2; CDR3aa: CASRDGGLAGKETQYF
len: 14; abundance: .; j_gene: TRBJ1-2; v_gene: TRBV29-1; CDR3aa: CSVVESRENYGYTF
len: 16; abundance: .; j_gene: TRBJ2-6; v_gene: TRBV10-3; CDR3aa: CAISESLLSGANVLTF
len: 14; abundance: medium-sized; j_gene: TRBJ2-7; v_gene: TRBV20-1; CDR3aa: CSARVSGRELEQYF
len: 18; abundance: .; j_gene: TRBJ2-3; v_gene: TRBV12-3/TRBV12-4; CDR3aa: CASSLYTPTSGGGDTQYF
len: 17; abundance: .; j_gene: TRBJ2-6; v_gene: TRBV7-9; CDR3aa: CASSRPLLGAGANVLTF
len: 11; abundance: .; j_gene: TRBJ1-2; v_gene: TRBV29-1; CDR3aa: CSVGGANGYTF
len: 16; abundance: .; j_gene: TRBJ2-1; v_gene: TRBV3-1; CDR3aa: CASSPREGATYNEQFF
len: 13; abundance: .; j_gene: TRBJ1-2; v_gene: TRBV25-1; CDR3aa: CASSHPPGQGYTF
len: 15; abundance: .; j_gene: TRBJ2-3; v_gene: TRBV2; CDR3aa: CASSELEIAVDTQYF
len: 16; abundance: .; j_gene: TRBJ1-2; v_gene: TRBV6-2/TRBV6-3; CDR3aa: CASSYITQAADYGYTF
len: 13; abundance: .; j_gene: TRBJ1-1; v_gene: TRBV29-1; CDR3aa: CSAPRPLSTEAFF
len: 18; abundance: .; j_gene: TRBJ2-3; v_gene: TRBV5-1; CDR3aa: CASSLALASGDQQDTQYF
len: 12; abundance: .; j_gene: TRBJ1-2; v_gene: TRBV29-1; CDR3aa: CSVEAVNYGYTF
len: 13; abundance: .; j_gene: TRBJ1-1; v_gene: TRBV20-1; CDR3aa: CSARQAGNTEAFF
len: 16; abundance: .; j_gene: TRBJ2-2; v_gene: TRBV29-1; CDR3aa: CSVDNPGAGHTGELFF
len: 15; abundance: .; j_gene: TRBJ2-2; v_gene: TRBV14; CDR3aa: CASSHQGLGTGELFF
len: 13; abundance: .; j_gene: TRBJ2-1; v_gene: TRBV29-1; CDR3aa: CSALTSGIYEQFF
len: 15; abundance: .; j_gene: TRBJ2-3; v_gene: TRBV29-1; CDR3aa: CSVEDWDRQADTQYF
len: 15; abundance: .; j_gene: TRBJ2-1; v_gene: TRBV5-1; CDR3aa: CASGPQGAPYNEQFF
len: 14; abundance: .; j_gene: TRBJ1-1; v_gene: TRBV15; CDR3aa: CATSSYSQGGEAFF
len: 14; abundance: .; j_gene: TRBJ2-7; v_gene: TRBV7-9; CDR3aa: CASSSTGTAYEQYF
len: 13; abundance: .; j_gene: TRBJ2-7; v_gene: TRBV7-9; CDR3aa: CASSPPGDYEQYF
len: 14; abundance: .; j_gene: TRBJ2-7; v_gene: TRBV29-1; CDR3aa: CSVDGLAGVYEQYF
len: 14; abundance: .; j_gene: TRBJ2-7; v_gene: TRBV28; CDR3aa: CASSLSMASYEQYF
len: 13; abundance: .; j_gene: TRBJ2-7; v_gene: TRBV7-9; CDR3aa: CASSLTGSGEQYF
len: 14; abundance: .; j_gene: TRBJ2-1; v_gene: TRBV29-1; CDR3aa: CSAWGQGAGNEQFF
len: 14; abundance: .; j_gene: TRBJ2-7; v_gene: TRBV20-1; CDR3aa: CSARDFRIPYEQYF
len: 15; abundance: .; j_gene: TRBJ2-3; v_gene: TRBV15; CDR3aa: CATSPSGGVTDTQYF